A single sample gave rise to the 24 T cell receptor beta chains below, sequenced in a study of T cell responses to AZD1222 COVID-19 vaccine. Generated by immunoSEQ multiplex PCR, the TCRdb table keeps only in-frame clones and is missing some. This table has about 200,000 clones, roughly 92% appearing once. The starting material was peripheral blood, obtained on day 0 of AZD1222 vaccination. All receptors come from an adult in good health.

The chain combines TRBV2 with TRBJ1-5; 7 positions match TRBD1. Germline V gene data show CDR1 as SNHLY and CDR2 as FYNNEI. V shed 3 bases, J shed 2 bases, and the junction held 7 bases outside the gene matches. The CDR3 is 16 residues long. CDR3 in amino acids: CASSEGAGGRNQPQHF. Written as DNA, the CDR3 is TGTGCCAGCAGTGAGGGGGCAGGGGGGCGCAATCAGCCCCAGCATTTT.

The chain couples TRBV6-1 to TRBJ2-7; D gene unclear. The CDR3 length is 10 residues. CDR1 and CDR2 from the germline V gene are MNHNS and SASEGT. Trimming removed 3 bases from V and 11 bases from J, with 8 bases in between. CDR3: CASSEVVEYF. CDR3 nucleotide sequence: TGTGCCAGCAGTGAGGTGGTGGAGTACTTC.

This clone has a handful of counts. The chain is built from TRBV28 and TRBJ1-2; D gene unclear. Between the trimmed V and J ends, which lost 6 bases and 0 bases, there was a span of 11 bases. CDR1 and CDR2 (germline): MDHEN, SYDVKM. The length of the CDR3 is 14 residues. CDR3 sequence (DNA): TGTGCCAGCAGGGTAGCCAGAGCTAACTATGGCTACACCTTC. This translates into CASRVARANYGYTF.

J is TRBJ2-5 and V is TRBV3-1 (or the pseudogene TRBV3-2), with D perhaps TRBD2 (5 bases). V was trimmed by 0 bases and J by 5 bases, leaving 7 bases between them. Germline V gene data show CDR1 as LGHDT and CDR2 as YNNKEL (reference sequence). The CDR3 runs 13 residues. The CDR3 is CASSQDSGETQYF. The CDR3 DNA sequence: TGTGCCAGCAGCCAAGACTCGGGGGAGACCCAGTACTTC.

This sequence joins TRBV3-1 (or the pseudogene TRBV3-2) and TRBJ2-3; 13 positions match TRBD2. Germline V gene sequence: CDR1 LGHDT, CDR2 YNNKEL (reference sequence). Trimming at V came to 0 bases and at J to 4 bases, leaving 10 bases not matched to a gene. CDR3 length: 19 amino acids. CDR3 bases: TGTGCCAGCAGCCAAGAACCCACTAGCGGGGGGGCCGGGTCAGATACGCAGTATTTT. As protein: CASSQEPTSGGAGSDTQYF.

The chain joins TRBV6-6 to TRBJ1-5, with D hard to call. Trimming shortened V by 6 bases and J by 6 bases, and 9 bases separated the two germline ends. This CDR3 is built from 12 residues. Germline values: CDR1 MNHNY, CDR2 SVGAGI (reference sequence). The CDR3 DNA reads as TGTGCCAGCAGAGACGGGATTCAGCCCCAGCATTTT. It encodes CASRDGIQPQHF.

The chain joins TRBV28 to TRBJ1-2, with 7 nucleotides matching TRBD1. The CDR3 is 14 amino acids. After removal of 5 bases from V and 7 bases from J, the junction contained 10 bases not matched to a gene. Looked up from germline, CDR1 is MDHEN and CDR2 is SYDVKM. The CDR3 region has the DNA TGTGCCAGCAGTCTCAACACAGGGGTCTCTGGCTACACCTTC. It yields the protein CASSLNTGVSGYTF.

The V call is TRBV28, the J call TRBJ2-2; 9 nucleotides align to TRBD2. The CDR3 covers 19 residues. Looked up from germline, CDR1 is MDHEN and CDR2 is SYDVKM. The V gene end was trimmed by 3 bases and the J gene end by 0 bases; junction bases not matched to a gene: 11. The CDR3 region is CASSLIPPAGGANTGELFF. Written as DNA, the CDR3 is TGTGCCAGCAGTTTGATTCCCCCAGCGGGGGGCGCGAACACCGGGGAGCTGTTTTTT.

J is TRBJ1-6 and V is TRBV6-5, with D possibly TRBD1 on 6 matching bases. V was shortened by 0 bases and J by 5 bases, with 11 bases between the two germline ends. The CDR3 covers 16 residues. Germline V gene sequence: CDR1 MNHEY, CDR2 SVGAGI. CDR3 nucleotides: TGTGCCAGCAGTTACTCAACAAGGGGGAATAATTCACCCCTCCACTTT. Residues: CASSYSTRGNNSPLHF.

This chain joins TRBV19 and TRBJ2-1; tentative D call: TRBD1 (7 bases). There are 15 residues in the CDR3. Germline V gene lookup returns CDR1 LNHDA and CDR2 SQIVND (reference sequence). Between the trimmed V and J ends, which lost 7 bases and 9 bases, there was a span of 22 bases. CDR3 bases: TGTGCCAGTAAAGGGGGCGGGGCGGTGACGGGTGAGCAGTTCTTC. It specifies CASKGGGAVTGEQFF.

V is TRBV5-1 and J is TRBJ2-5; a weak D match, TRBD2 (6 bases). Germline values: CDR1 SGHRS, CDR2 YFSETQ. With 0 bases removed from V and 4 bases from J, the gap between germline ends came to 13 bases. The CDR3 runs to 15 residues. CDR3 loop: CASSLGGGTRETQYF. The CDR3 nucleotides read TGCGCCAGCAGCTTGGGTGGGGGGACTCGAGAGACCCAGTACTTC.

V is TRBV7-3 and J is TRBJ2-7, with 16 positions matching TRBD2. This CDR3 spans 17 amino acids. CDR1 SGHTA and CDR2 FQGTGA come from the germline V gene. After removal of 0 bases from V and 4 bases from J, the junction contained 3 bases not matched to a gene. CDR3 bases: TGTGCCAGCAGCTTAACCGGGACTAGCGGGGGGGAGTACGAGCAGTACTTC. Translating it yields CASSLTGTSGGEYEQYF.

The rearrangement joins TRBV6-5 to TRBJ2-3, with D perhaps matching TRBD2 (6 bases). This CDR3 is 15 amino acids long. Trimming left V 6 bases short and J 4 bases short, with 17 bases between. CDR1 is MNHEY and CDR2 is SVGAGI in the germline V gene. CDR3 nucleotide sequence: TGTGCCAGCAGCACATCCCAGGGAGGCCCAGATACGCAGTATTTT. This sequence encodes CASSTSQGGPDTQYF.

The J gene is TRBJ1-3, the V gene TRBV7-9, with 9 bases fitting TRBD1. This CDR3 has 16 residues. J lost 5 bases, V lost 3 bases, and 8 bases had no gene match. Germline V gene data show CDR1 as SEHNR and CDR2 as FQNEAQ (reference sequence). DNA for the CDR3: TGTGCCAGCAGCTTCCAAGGACAGGGGCTTCGAAACACCATATATTTT. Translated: CASSFQGQGLRNTIYF. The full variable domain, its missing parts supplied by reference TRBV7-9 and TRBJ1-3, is DTGVSQNPRHKITKRGQNVTFRCDPISEHNRLYWYRQTLGQGPEFLTYFQNEAQLEKSRLLSDRFSAERPKGSFSTLEIQRTEQGDSAMYLCASSFQGQGLRNTIYFGEGSWLTVV.

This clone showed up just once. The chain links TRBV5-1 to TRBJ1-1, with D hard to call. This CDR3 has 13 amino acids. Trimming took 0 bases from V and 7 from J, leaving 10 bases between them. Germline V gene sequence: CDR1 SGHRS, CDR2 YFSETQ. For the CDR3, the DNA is TGCGCCAGCAGCTTGGATAATGTGCATGAAGCTTTCTTT. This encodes CASSLDNVHEAFF.

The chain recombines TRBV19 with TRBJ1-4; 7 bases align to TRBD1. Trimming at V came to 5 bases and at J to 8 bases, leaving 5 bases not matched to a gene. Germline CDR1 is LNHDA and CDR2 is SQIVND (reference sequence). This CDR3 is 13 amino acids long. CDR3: CASSADRDEKLFF. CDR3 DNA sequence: TGTGCCAGTAGTGCCGACAGGGACGAAAAACTGTTTTTT.

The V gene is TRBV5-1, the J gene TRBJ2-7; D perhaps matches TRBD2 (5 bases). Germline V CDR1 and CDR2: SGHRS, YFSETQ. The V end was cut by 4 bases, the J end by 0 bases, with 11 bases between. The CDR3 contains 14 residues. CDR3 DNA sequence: TGCGCCAGCAGCCCTCTGGCGGGCTCCTACGAGCAGTACTTC. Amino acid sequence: CASSPLAGSYEQYF.

CDR3 region: CASSQAGGAGSNYGYTF. CDR3 DNA: TGCGCCAGCAGCCAAGCGGGGGGGGCAGGTTCTAACTATGGCTACACCTTC. The chain is built from TRBV4-1 and TRBJ1-2; TRBD1 might be the D (6 bases). The germline gives CDR1 MGHRA, CDR2 YSYEKL. V was pared by 1 base and J by 0 bases, with 15 bases between. The length of the CDR3 is 17 residues.

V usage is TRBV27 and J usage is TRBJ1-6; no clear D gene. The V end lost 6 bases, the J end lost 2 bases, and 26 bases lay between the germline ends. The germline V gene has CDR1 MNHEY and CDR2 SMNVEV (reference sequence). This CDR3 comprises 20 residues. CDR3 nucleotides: TGTGCCAGCAGCCGAGATGCGGGATCCGGACTAATTCCCTATAATTCACCCCTCCACTTT. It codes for CASSRDAGSGLIPYNSPLHF.

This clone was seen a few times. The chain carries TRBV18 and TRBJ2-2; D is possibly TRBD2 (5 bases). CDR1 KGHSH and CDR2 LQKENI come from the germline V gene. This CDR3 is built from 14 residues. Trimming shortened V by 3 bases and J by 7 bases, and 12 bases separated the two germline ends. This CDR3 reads CASSPDLSGGELFF. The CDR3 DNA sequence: TGTGCCAGCTCACCCGACTTAAGCGGCGGGGAGCTGTTTTTT.

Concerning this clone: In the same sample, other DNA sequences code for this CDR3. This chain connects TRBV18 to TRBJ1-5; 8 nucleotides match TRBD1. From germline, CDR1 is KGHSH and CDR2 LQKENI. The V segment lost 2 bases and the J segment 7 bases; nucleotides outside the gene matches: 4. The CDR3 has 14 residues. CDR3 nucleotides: TGTGCCAGCTCACCAGGACAGGGTGGGCAGCCCCAGCATTTT. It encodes CASSPGQGGQPQHF.

CDR3 in amino acids: CASSPHDANTEAFF. DNA for the CDR3: TGTGCCAGCAGCCCCCACGACGCTAACACTGAAGCTTTCTTT. The chain has TRBV7-3 and TRBJ1-1; the D is unclear. CDR1 and CDR2 (germline): SGHTA, FQGTGA. This CDR3 contains 14 residues. Trimming stripped 5 bases from V and 2 bases from J, with 12 bases between.

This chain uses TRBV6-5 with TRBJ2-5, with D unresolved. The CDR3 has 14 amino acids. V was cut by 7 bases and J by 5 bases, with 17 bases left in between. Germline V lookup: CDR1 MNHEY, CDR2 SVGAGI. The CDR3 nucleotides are TGTGCCAGCAAGACGGGCCAGGCTTGGGAGACCCAGTACTTC. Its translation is CASKTGQAWETQYF.

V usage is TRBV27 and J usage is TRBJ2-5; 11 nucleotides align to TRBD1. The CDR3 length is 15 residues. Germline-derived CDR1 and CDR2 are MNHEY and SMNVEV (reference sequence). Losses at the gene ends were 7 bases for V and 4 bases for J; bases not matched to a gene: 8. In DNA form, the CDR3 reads TGTGCCAGCACCACCGGACAGGGGGCTTTAGAGACCCAGTACTTC. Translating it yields CASTTGQGALETQYF.